The clone carrying this T cell receptor (beta chain) has a count of ten or more. Its antigen is not identified. The data are from a study of CD8 T cells in ankylosing spondylitis. Findings and caveats of the study: The study identified a TCR beta motif of fewer than 10 highly homologous variants that appeared characteristic of ankylosing spondylitis blood.

CDR3 size: 15 residues. Germline trimming cut 2 bases from V and 9 bases from J; bases unmatched to any gene: 8. CDR1 is KGHSH, CDR2 LQKENI, per germline. In TCRdb, the 5' RACE reads were re-called with MiXCR into one record per CDR3 protein. The table shows fewer than 500,000 distinct CDR3 sequences, with 20% to 25% occurring only once. The TCR originated in a male donor with ankylosing spondylitis. The genes are TRBV18 and TRBJ2-1; TRBD2 agrees at 9 bases. Specimen: blood, either unsorted or a sorted T cell fraction (not recorded which). This CDR3 reads CASSPLAGELGEQFF. Here the CDR3 DNA reads TGTGCCAGCTCACCATTAGCGGGAGAGTTGGGTGAGCAGTTCTTC.